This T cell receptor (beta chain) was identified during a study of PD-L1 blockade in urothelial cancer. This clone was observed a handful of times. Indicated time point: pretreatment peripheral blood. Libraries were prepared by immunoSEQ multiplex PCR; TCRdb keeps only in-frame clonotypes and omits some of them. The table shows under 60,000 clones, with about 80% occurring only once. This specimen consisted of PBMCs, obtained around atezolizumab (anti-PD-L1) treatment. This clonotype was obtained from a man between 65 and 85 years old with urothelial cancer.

The CDR3 bases are TGCGCCAGCAGCCGGGATAGCTATGGCTACACCTTC. Translating gives CASSRDSYGYTF. The rearrangement links TRBV10-2 to TRBJ1-2, with D unresolved. Germline-derived CDR1 and CDR2 are WSHSY and SAAADI. The CDR3 contains 12 residues. Trimming took 6 bases from V and 4 from J, leaving 9 bases between them.